Shown below are 21 T cell receptor beta chains from a single sample sequenced in a study of cytomegalovirus exposure and HLA in healthy donors. Researchers ran the PCR with 60 Vbeta and 13 Jbeta primers. Generated by immunoSEQ multiplex PCR, the TCRdb table keeps only in-frame clones and is missing some. The sample records roughly 160,000 clones, roughly 80% being singletons. The sequenced material came from PBMCs. These receptors all come from a man in his forties or fifties in good health and CMV-seronegative.

V is TRBV5-1 and J is TRBJ1-2; 7 positions agree with TRBD1. Germline V gives CDR1 SGHRS, CDR2 YFSETQ. This CDR3 is 13 amino acids long. V was pared by 6 bases and J by 13 bases, with 15 bases of the junction left unmatched. The CDR3 spells CASTPLGQGQFTF. The CDR3 DNA is TGCGCCAGCACCCCGTTGGGGCAGGGACAGTTCACCTTC.

The chain couples TRBV15 to TRBJ2-1, with D uncertain. V lost 5 bases, J lost 0 bases, and 11 bases lay in between. Per germline, CDR1 LNHNV and CDR2 YYDKDF (reference sequence). The CDR3 spans 15 residues. The CDR3 is CATSPDMGSYNEQFF. CDR3 nucleotide sequence: TGTGCCACCAGCCCAGACATGGGCTCCTACAATGAGCAGTTCTTC.

This clone appeared once. The chain uses TRBV7-3 and TRBJ2-1; 8 bases are shared with TRBD2. The CDR3 consists of 19 residues. In germline, CDR1 is SGHTA, CDR2 FQGTGA. J lost 9 bases, V lost 2 bases, and 21 bases had no gene match. The CDR3 DNA reads TGTGCCAGCAGCTTAGCCGGGACTAGGACACATACCGGGACAAGTGAGCAGTTCTTC. Translated: CASSLAGTRTHTGTSEQFF. Full variable domain (missing parts from reference TRBV7-3 and TRBJ2-1): GAGVSQTPSNKVTEKGKYVELRCDPISGHTALYWYRQSLGQGPEFLIYFQGTGAADDSGLPNDRFFAVRPEGSVSTLKIQRTERGDSAVYLCASSLAGTRTHTGTSEQFFGPGTRLTVL.

The rearrangement uses TRBV18 and TRBJ2-5, with D uncertain. V dropped 3 bases and J dropped 2 bases, with 7 bases sitting between them. The germline V gene encodes CDR1 KGHSH and CDR2 LQKENI. The CDR3 is 13 residues long. CDR3 sequence (DNA): TGTGCCAGCTCACCCAGGCAGCAAGAGACCCAGTACTTC. It specifies CASSPRQQETQYF.

The chain recombines TRBV6-1 with TRBJ2-7; no definite D call. Looked up from germline, CDR1 is MNHNS and CDR2 is SASEGT. Trimming removed 6 bases at V and 2 bases at J, with 11 bases between. This CDR3 contains 13 residues. CDR3 sequence reads: CASSSPHTYEQYF. CDR3 DNA sequence: TGTGCCAGCAGCTCTCCGCACACCTACGAGCAGTACTTC.

This sequence joins TRBV2 and TRBJ2-1; 9 bases align to TRBD1. With V trimmed by 4 bases and J by 7 bases, 8 bases remained unmatched. Looked up from germline, CDR1 is SNHLY and CDR2 is FYNNEI. The CDR3 totals 15 residues. The CDR3 sequence is CASSVPTGGRNEQFF. In DNA form, the CDR3 reads TGTGCCAGCAGTGTTCCGACAGGGGGGAGGAATGAGCAGTTCTTC. The full variable domain, with the rest looked up from reference TRBV2 and TRBJ2-1, is EPEVTQTPSHQVTQMGQEVILRCVPISNHLYFYWYRQILGQKVEFLVSFYNNEISEKSEIFDDQFSVERPDGSNFTLKIRSTKLEDSAMYFCASSVPTGGRNEQFFGPGTRLTVL.

This chain links TRBV2 with TRBJ1-4, with D unresolved. V was pared by 3 bases and J by 10 bases, with 3 bases between. Germline V lookup: CDR1 SNHLY, CDR2 FYNNEI. The CDR3 length is 10 residues. The CDR3: CASSERKLFF. CDR3 coding DNA: TGTGCCAGCAGTGAGAGAAAACTGTTTTTT. The whole variable domain, filled in from reference TRBV2 and TRBJ1-4, reads EPEVTQTPSHQVTQMGQEVILRCVPISNHLYFYWYRQILGQKVEFLVSFYNNEISEKSEIFDDQFSVERPDGSNFTLKIRSTKLEDSAMYFCASSERKLFFGSGTQLSVL.

This chain connects TRBV2 to TRBJ1-3, with D uncertain. The ends were cut back, 4 bases at V and 1 base at J, with 5 bases in the middle. The CDR3 is 13 amino acids. Germline CDR1 and CDR2: SNHLY and FYNNEI. CDR3 DNA sequence: TGTGCCAGCAGTGGTTCTTCTGGAAACACCATATATTTT. Translating gives CASSGSSGNTIYF.

The gene calls are TRBV7-9 and TRBJ1-5; D is possibly TRBD1 (5 bases). CDR1 and CDR2 (germline): SEHNR, FQNEAQ (reference sequence). V was clipped by 5 bases and J by 4 bases, with 9 bases between them. This CDR3 contains 13 residues. CDR3 protein: CASSQGQNQPQHF. Here the CDR3 DNA reads TGTGCCAGCAGCCAAGGACAAAATCAGCCCCAGCATTTT.

The rearrangement links TRBV7-6 to TRBJ2-2; the match to TRBD1 covers 7 bases. Trimming cost V 5 bases and J 4 bases; bases outside gene matches: 7. This CDR3 has 15 amino acids. The germline V gene has CDR1 SGHVS and CDR2 FNYEAQ. DNA for the CDR3: TGTGCCAGCAGCGATAAACAGGGGTTCACCGGGGAGCTGTTTTTT. Translation gives CASSDKQGFTGELFF.

This chain uses TRBV2 with TRBJ2-3, with a possible D match to TRBD2 (7 bases). CDR3 length: 18 amino acids. V lost 6 bases to trimming and J lost 2 bases, with 24 bases between them. Per the germline V gene, CDR1 is SNHLY and CDR2 is FYNNEI. DNA for the CDR3: TGTGCCAGCAGCCCCCGATCCCTCCGGGGGGCTCACACAGATACGCAGTATTTT. This gives the protein CASSPRSLRGAHTDTQYF.

The chain employs TRBV6-5 and TRBJ1-1; D possibly corresponds to TRBD1 (6 bases). Trimming removed 7 bases at V and 5 bases at J, with 20 bases between. CDR1 MNHEY and CDR2 SVGAGI come from the germline V gene. CDR3 size: 15 residues. In nucleotides, the CDR3 is TGTGCCAGCAATAGAGGGGGGGTATTTTTAACTGAAGCTTTCTTT. The encoded protein is CASNRGGVFLTEAFF.

The V and J genes are TRBV27 and TRBJ2-7, with a weak D call TRBD2 (6 bases). The length of the CDR3 is 17 residues. With 3 bases removed from V and 3 bases from J, the gap between germline ends came to 21 bases. Per germline, CDR1 MNHEY and CDR2 SMNVEV (reference sequence). CDR3 loop: CASSLDPVLPTSYEQYF. CDR3 in DNA: TGTGCCAGCAGTTTGGACCCGGTCCTCCCGACTAGCTACGAGCAGTACTTC.

The chain couples TRBV7-9 to TRBJ2-6; D gene unclear. The CDR3 consists of 15 residues. V dropped 5 bases and J dropped 3 bases, with 11 bases sitting between them. CDR1 and CDR2 from the germline V gene are SEHNR and FQNEAQ (reference sequence). CDR3 residues: CASSTLSYGANVLTF. The CDR3 DNA is TGTGCCAGCAGCACTCTTTCCTATGGGGCCAACGTCCTGACTTTC.

This chain uses TRBV10-3 with TRBJ2-5; TRBD1 matches at 9 bases. The CDR3 runs to 15 residues. Looked up from germline, CDR1 is ENHRY and CDR2 is SYGVKD. J was trimmed by 4 bases and V by 2 bases; bases with no gene match: 5. CDR3: CAISEPGQGGETQYF. The CDR3 bases are TGTGCCATCAGTGAGCCGGGACAGGGCGGAGAGACCCAGTACTTC.

The rearrangement joins TRBV29-1 to TRBJ1-2, with a tentative D call TRBD1 (6 bases). CDR1 is SQVTM, CDR2 ANQGSEA, per germline. The CDR3 length is 14 residues. The germline V and J ends were trimmed by 0 bases and 2 bases, with 10 bases remaining between them. CDR3 DNA: TGCAGCGTTGAAGATCTCAGGGGCAACTATGGCTACACCTTC. It translates to CSVEDLRGNYGYTF. The variable domain in full, with the rest retrieved from reference TRBV29-1 and TRBJ1-2, is SAVISQKPSRDICQRGTSLTIQCQVDSQVTMMFWYRQQPGQSLTLIATANQGSEATYESGFVIDKFPISRPNLTFSTLTVSNMSPEDSSIYLCSVEDLRGNYGYTFGSGTRLTVV.

This clone was picked up one time. The chain is built from TRBV29-1 and TRBJ2-2; tentatively, D is TRBD1 (7 bases). Trimming shortened V by 3 bases and J by 4 bases, and 12 bases separated the two germline ends. In germline, CDR1 is SQVTM, CDR2 ANQGSEA. CDR3 length equals 14 residues. DNA for the CDR3: TGCAGCGTTGATGGAGGGGGCCTCACCGGGGAGCTGTTTTTT. Protein product: CSVDGGGLTGELFF.

The gene calls are TRBV9 and TRBJ2-5; the match to TRBD2 covers 11 bases. With 0 bases clipped from V and 5 bases from J, the junction kept 9 bases outside the gene matches. Germline CDR1 and CDR2: SGDLS and YYNGEE. The CDR3 is 17 residues long. For the CDR3, the DNA is TGTGCCAGCAGCGTAGGGCGTAGCGGGGGGGCCGAGGAGACCCAGTACTTC. Amino acid sequence: CASSVGRSGGAEETQYF.

This rearrangement joins TRBV9 to TRBJ2-5; a possible D gene is TRBD1 (5 bases). Germline V gives CDR1 SGDLS, CDR2 YYNGEE. The CDR3 covers 18 residues. The V end lost 0 bases, the J end lost 2 bases, and 20 bases lay between the germline ends. In DNA form, the CDR3 reads TGTGCCAGCAGCGTAGCTACATCAGTTTCAACAGGTCAAGAGACCCAGTACTTC. It translates to CASSVATSVSTGQETQYF.

The rearrangement joins TRBV5-1 to TRBJ2-7; D is possibly TRBD1 (6 bases). The CDR3 runs 13 residues. V was trimmed by 4 bases and J by 2 bases, leaving 10 bases between them. CDR1 and CDR2 (germline): SGHRS, YFSETQ. The CDR3 protein is CASSATGTYEQYF. CDR3 sequence (DNA): TGCGCCAGCAGCGCCACAGGGACCTACGAGCAGTACTTC.

In its sample, this clone was seen a few times. This sequence joins TRBV7-3 and TRBJ2-7; the D gene is possibly TRBD1 (5 bases). CDR3 size: 14 residues. Trimming cost V 0 bases and J 5 bases, with 11 bases left between them. Germline CDR1 SGHTA, CDR2 FQGTGA. The CDR3 DNA is TGTGCCAGCAGCTTAACGACAGTTTCCCACGAGCAGTACTTC. Its translation: CASSLTTVSHEQYF.